Listed below are T cell receptor beta chains from one sample, sequenced in a study of post-analysis software for immune sequencing data. TCRdb passed the PCR reads through MiXCR, listing each CDR3 protein once. The sample comprises hundreds of thousands of distinct CDR3 sequences, 53% of which are singletons, and 4.6% rests with the top ten. Material: blood. These receptors were taken from a girl aged 10 to 17 with multiple sclerosis. CDR3s include the opening cysteine and the closing phenylalanine or tryptophan. Each record gives: J gene, D gene, clone size, V gene, CDR3 protein, CDR3 DNA. The D gene is left open where the match is weak. A clone size is listed for some rows: how often the clone was seen (once, few, many), or a class if it is expanded.

TRBJ2-5 . . TRBV12-3/TRBV12-4 CASIKDRQYQETQYF TGTGCCAGCATTAAAGACAGGCAGTACCAAGAGACCCAGTACTTC
TRBJ2-2 . . TRBV9 CASHHGGPLNTGELFF TGTGCCAGCCATCACGGGGGGCCTTTAAACACCGGGGAGCTGTTTTTT
TRBJ1-5 . few TRBV2 CASAKAGGQPQHF TGTGCCAGCGCGAAGGCAGGAGGACAGCCCCAGCATTTT
TRBJ2-5 TRBD1 few TRBV27 CASSHHPGGQETQYF TGTGCCAGCAGTCACCATCCAGGGGGCCAAGAGACCCAGTACTTC
TRBJ2-3 TRBD2 few TRBV5-1 CASSPSTSALTDTQYF TGCGCCAGCAGCCCCTCGACTAGCGCACTCACAGATACGCAGTATTTT
TRBJ2-3 TRBD1 . TRBV12-3/TRBV12-4 CASSSRSPMDRGGDTQYF TGTGCCAGCAGTTCCCGCTCCCCTATGGACAGGGGAGGGGATACGCAGTATTTT
TRBJ2-7 TRBD1 . TRBV27 CASSLGTGAPQSYEQYF TGTGCCAGCAGTTTAGGGACAGGGGCCCCACAGAGCTACGAGCAGTACTTC
TRBJ2-5 . few TRBV7-9 CASSPDGGSQETQYF TGTGCCAGCAGCCCCGATGGCGGGTCTCAAGAGACCCAGTACTTC
TRBJ2-7 . . TRBV7-9 CASSLDPETYEQYF TGTGCCAGCAGCTTAGATCCGGAAACCTACGAGCAGTACTTC
TRBJ2-1 . . TRBV12-3/TRBV12-4 CASSPRRLSHNEQFF TGTGCCAGCAGTCCCCGCAGGCTGTCCCACAATGAGCAGTTCTTC
TRBJ2-5 . few TRBV6-6 CASADSQETQYF TGTGCCAGCGCCGATAGCCAAGAGACCCAGTACTTC
TRBJ2-5 . . TRBV15 CATSSGGGSGPIRQETQYF TGTGCCACCAGCAGCGGTGGCGGTAGCGGCCCCATCAGGCAAGAGACCCAGTACTTC
TRBJ2-1 TRBD2 few TRBV29-1 CSVARTSGGGNEQFF TGCAGCGTCGCCCGGACTAGCGGGGGGGGAAATGAGCAGTTCTTC
TRBJ2-5 . . TRBV12-3/TRBV12-4 CASSLALGGRSETQYF TGTGCCAGCAGTTTAGCGCTCGGGGGGCGATCTGAGACCCAGTACTTC
TRBJ2-3 . . TRBV6-1 CASKVSVGDTQYF TGTGCCAGCAAGGTTAGCGTAGGAGATACGCAGTATTTT
TRBJ2-5 TRBD1 few TRBV27 CASSPRDRGIQETQYF TGTGCCAGCAGTCCCCGGGACAGGGGCATTCAAGAGACCCAGTACTTC
TRBJ2-1 . . TRBV11-2 CASSLAPSAYNEQFF TGTGCCAGCAGCTTAGCCCCCAGCGCCTACAATGAGCAGTTCTTC
TRBJ2-1 TRBD1 . TRBV20-1 CSATDRGDNEQFF TGCAGTGCCACGGACAGGGGTGACAATGAGCAGTTCTTC
TRBJ2-1 TRBD2 . TRBV29-1 CSVRGRARDEQFF TGCAGCGTTCGCGGGAGGGCCCGCGATGAGCAGTTCTTC
TRBJ2-1 . . TRBV6-1 CASSPSPRLVSPYNEQFF TGTGCCAGCAGTCCCTCCCCGAGACTAGTTTCTCCCTACAATGAGCAGTTCTTC